The entry that follows covers one T cell receptor beta chain sequence. The antigen is unknown. TCRdb keeps only in-frame clones here, not all; method: immunoSEQ multiplex PCR. Seen here are about 160,000 clones, about 91% observed once, and the top ten hold 4.4%. These data belong to a study of T cell responses to AZD1222 COVID-19 vaccine. Regarding the study as a whole: The donors showed a predominance of white British ancestry and of females, with possible underestimation of clonal diversity.

J gave up 7 bases and V 4 bases, and 7 bases lay outside the gene matches. Germline CDR1 and CDR2: LGHNA and YNFKEQ. The CDR3 has 16 amino acids. The sequencing used peripheral blood, collected on day 0 of MenACWY control vaccination. The chain employs TRBV4-2 and TRBJ2-1, with 13 bases that match TRBD2. The sequence came from an adult in good health. The CDR3 sequence is CASSPTETSGGNEQFF. In nucleotides, the CDR3 is TGTGCCAGCAGCCCTACGGAGACTAGCGGGGGGAATGAGCAGTTCTTC.